This T cell receptor beta chain originates from a study of shared clonotypes between healthy human individuals. The study separated CD4+ cells into CD45RA+ naive and CD45RA-negative memory subsets. The ends were cut back, 3 bases at V and 9 bases at J, with 12 bases in the middle. Per germline, CDR1 KGHSH and CDR2 LQKENI. The CDR3 sequence is 13 residues long. As handled by the study authors: Filtering differed, since immunoSEQ gave only junction sequences and no quality scores. Here immunoSEQ multiplex PCR was the method, and the copy in TCRdb shows in-frame clones only, minus some. That table gives V, J and clone size, and the DNA gave D and trimming. The repertoire holds over a million clones, with around 82% as singletons.

The clonotype originates from a man aged 18 to 30 in good health. Some clones in this sample may be carry-over from other donors' samples. The chain uses TRBV18 and TRBJ1-5, with D hard to call. The sample consisted of memory CD4+ T cells from PBMCs. Regarding subset: CD45RA-negative fraction. The CDR3 DNA reads as TGTGCCAGCTCACCGGACCCTGAGCCGCCCCAGCATTTT. This gives the protein CASSPDPEPPQHF. Combining the CDR3 with reference TRBV18 and TRBJ1-5 gives the whole variable domain NAGVMQNPRHLVRRRGQEARLRCSPMKGHSHVYWYRQLPEEGLKFMVYLQKENIIDESGMPKERFSAEFPKEGPSILRIQQVVRGDSAAYFCASSPDPEPPQHFGDGTRLSIL.